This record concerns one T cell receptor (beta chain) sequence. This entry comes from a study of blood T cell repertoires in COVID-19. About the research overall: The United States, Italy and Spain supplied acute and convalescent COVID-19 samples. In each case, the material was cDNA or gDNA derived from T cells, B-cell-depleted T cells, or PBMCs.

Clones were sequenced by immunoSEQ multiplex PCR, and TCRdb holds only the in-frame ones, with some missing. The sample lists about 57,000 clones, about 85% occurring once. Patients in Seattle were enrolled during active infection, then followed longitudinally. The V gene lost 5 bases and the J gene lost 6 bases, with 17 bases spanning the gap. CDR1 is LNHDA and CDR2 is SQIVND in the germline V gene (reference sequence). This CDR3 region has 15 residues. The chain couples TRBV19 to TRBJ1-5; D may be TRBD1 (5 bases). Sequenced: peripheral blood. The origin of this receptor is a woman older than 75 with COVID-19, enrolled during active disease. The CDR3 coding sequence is TGTGCCAGTAGTTCGATCCGGGACTCCCGTCAGCCCCAGCATTTT. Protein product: CASSSIRDSRQPQHF.